This T cell receptor beta chain was identified during a study of CD4 T cells in relation to SARS-CoV-2 and coronaviruses. Study details: After 10 days of antigen culture, PBMC TCR beta CDR3s were sequenced. Shared crossreactive spike epitopes were mapped to their HLA restriction.

Before the COVID-19 pandemic, during about 2011-2019, CD4+ T cells were taken from unexposed donors. CD4+ T cells were isolated from the cells after 10 days of culture. This clone was picked up a small number of times. Its antigen is unidentified. CDR3 length: 14 amino acids. V gave up 4 bases and J gave up 8 bases, with 16 bases separating them. From germline, CDR1 is SGHRS and CDR2 YFSETQ. The table came from immunoSEQ multiplex PCR; TCRdb's copy has only in-frame clones and leaves some out. The sample holds 20,000 to 25,000 clones, over 65% seen once. The chain joins TRBV5-1 to TRBJ2-1; D might be TRBD2 (6 bases). Sample: CD4+ T cells from PBMCs, cultured in vitro. This receptor was obtained from a human donor in good health. CDR3 DNA sequence: TGCGCCAGCAGCGCAGGAGGGAGTGAACATGAGCAGTTCTTC. It codes for CASSAGGSEHEQFF.